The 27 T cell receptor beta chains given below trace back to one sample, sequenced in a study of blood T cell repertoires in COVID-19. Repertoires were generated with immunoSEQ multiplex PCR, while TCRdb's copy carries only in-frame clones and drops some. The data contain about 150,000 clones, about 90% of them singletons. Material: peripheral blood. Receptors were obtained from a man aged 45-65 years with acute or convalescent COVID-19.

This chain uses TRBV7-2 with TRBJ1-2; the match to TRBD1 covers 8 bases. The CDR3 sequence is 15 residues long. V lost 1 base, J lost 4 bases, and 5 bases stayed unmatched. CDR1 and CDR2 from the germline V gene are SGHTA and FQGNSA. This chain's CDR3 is CASSLVQGAGYGYTF. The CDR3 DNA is TGTGCCAGCAGCTTAGTTCAGGGGGCGGGCTATGGCTACACCTTC.

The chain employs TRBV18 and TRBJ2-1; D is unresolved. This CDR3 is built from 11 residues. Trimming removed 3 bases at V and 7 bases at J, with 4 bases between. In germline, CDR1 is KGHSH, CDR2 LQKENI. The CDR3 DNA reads TGTGCCAGCTCACCCGGGAATGAGCAGTTCTTC. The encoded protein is CASSPGNEQFF.

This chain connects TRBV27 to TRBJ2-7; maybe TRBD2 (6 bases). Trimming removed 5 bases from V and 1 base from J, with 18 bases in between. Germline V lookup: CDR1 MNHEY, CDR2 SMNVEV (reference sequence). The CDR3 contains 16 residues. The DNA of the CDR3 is TGTGCCAGCAGTCCAGTTTCCGGGACTCAATCCTACGAGCAGTACGTC. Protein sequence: CASSPVSGTQSYEQYV.

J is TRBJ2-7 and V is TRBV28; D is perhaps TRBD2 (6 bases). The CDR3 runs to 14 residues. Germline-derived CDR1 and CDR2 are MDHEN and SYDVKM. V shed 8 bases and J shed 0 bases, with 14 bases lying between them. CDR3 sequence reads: CASYSDGSSYEQYF. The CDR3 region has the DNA TGTGCCAGCTATAGCGACGGGAGCTCCTACGAGCAGTACTTC.

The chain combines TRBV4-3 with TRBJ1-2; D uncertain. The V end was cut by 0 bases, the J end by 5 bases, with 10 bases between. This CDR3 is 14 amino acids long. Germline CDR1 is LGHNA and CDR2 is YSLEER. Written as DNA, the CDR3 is TGCGCCAGCAGCCAAGATCATTGGAGTTATGGCTACACCTTC. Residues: CASSQDHWSYGYTF.

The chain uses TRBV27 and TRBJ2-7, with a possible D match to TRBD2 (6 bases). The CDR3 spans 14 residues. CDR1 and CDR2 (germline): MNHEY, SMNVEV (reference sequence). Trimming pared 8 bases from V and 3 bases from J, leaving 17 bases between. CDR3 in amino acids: CASPPKSGCYEQYF. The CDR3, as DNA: TGTGCCAGCCCTCCCAAGAGCGGGTGCTACGAGCAGTACTTC.

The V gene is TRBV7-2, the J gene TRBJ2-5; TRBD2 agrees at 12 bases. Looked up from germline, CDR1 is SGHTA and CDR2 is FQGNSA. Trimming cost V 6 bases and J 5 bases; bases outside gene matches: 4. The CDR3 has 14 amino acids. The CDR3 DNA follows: TGTGCCAGCAGACTAGCGGGGGGAAGTGAGACCCAGTACTTC. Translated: CASRLAGGSETQYF. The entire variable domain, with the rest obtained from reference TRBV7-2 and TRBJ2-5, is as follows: GAGVSQSPSNKVTEKGKDVELRCDPISGHTALYWYRQSLGQGLEFLIYFQGNSAPDKSGLPSDRFSAERTGGSVSTLTIQRTQQEDSAVYLCASRLAGGSETQYFGPGTRLLVL.

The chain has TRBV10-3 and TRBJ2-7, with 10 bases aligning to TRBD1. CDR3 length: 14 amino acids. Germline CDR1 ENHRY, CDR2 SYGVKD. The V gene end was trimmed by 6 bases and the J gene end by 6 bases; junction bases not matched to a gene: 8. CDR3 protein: CAISGQGELREQYF. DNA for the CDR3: TGTGCCATCAGCGGACAGGGGGAACTCCGCGAGCAGTACTTC.

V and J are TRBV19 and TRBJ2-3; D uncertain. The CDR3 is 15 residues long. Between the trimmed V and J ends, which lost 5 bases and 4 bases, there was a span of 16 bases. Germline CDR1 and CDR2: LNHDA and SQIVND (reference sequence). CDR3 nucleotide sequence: TGTGCCAGTAGTTGGGCAGGCTCTGGGCCAGATACGCAGTATTTT. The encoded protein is CASSWAGSGPDTQYF.

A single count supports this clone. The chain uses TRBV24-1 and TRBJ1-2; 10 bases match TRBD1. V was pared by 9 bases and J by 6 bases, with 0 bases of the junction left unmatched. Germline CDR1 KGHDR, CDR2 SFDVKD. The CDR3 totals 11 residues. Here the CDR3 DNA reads TGTGCCACCGGACAGGGGGATGGCTACACCTTC. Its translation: CATGQGDGYTF.

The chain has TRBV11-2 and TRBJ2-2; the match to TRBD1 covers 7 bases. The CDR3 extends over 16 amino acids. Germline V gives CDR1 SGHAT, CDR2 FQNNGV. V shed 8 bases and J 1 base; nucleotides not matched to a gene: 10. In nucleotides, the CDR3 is TGTGCCAGCCTACTTCTGGGGACAGTGAACACCGGGGAGCTGTTTTTT. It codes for CASLLLGTVNTGELFF.

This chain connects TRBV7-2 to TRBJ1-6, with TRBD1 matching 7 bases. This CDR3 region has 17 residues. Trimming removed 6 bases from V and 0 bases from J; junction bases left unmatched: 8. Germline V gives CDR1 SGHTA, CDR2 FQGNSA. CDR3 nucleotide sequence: TGTGCCAGCAGTTCCGGGACAGCCTTCTCCTATAATTCACCCCTCCACTTT. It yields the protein CASSSGTAFSYNSPLHF.

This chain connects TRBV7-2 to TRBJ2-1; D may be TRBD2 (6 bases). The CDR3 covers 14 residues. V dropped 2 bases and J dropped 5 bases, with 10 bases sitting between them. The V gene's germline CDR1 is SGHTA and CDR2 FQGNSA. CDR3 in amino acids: CASSLRLANNEQFF. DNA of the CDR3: TGTGCCAGCAGCTTACGGCTAGCGAACAATGAGCAGTTCTTC.

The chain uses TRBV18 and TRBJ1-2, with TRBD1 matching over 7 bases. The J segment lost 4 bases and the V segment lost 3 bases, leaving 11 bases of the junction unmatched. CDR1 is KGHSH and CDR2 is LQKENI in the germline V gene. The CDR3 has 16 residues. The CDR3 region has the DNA TGTGCCAGCTCACCTTATCAGGGGGAATCGGGCTATGGCTACACCTTC. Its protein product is CASSPYQGESGYGYTF.

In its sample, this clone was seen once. CDR3 sequence: CASNIGGRGEQFF. The CDR3 region has the DNA TGTGCCAGTAATATTGGGGGGAGGGGTGAGCAGTTCTTC. The J gene is TRBJ2-1, the V gene TRBV19, with TRBD2 matching over 7 bases. The junction had 9 bases not matched to a gene; V was cut back by 7 bases and J by 9 bases. Per the germline V gene, CDR1 is LNHDA and CDR2 is SQIVND (reference sequence). The CDR3 spans 13 residues.

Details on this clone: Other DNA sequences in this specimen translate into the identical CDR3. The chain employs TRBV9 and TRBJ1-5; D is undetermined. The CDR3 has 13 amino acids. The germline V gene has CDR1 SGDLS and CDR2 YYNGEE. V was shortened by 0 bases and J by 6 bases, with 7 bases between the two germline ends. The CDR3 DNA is TGTGCCAGCAGCGTAGGGGGAGGTCAGCCCCAGCATTTT. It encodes CASSVGGGQPQHF.

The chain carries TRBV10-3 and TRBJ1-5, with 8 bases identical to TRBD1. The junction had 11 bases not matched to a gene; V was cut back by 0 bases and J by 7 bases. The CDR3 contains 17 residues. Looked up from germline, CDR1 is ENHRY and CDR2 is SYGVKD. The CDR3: CAISESGGQGARQPQHF. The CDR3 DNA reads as TGTGCCATCAGTGAGTCGGGGGGTCAGGGGGCTCGACAGCCCCAGCATTTT.

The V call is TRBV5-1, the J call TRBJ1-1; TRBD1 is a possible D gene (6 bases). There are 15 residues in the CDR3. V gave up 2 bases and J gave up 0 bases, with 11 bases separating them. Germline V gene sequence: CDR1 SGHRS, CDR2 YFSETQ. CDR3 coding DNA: TGCGCCAGCAGCTTTCAGGGGTCCTTGAACACTGAAGCTTTCTTT. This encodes CASSFQGSLNTEAFF.

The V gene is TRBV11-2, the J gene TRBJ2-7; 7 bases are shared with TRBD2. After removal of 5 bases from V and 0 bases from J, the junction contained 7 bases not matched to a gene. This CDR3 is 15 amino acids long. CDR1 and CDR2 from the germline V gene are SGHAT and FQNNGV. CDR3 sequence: CASSPQRGSSYEQYF. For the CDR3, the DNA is TGTGCCAGCAGCCCTCAGCGGGGAAGCTCCTACGAGCAGTACTTC.

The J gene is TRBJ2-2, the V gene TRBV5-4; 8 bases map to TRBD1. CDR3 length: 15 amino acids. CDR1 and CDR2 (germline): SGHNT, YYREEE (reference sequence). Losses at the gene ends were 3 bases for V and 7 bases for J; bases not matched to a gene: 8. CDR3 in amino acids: CASSYRTGTGGELFF. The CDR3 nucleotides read TGTGCCAGCAGCTACAGGACAGGGACGGGCGGGGAGCTGTTTTTT. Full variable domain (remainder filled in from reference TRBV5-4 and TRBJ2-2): ETGVTQSPTHLIKTRGQQVTLRCSSQSGHNTVSWYQQALGQGPQFIFQYYREEENGRGNFPPRFSGLQFPNYSSELNVNALELDDSALYLCASSYRTGTGGELFFGEGSRLTVL.

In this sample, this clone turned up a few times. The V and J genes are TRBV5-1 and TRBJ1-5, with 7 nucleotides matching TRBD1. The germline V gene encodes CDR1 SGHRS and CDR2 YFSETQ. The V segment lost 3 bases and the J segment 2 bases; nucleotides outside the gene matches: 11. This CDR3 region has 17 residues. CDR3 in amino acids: CASSWRQGWTGNQPQHF. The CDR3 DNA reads TGCGCCAGCAGCTGGCGACAGGGATGGACGGGCAATCAGCCCCAGCATTTT.

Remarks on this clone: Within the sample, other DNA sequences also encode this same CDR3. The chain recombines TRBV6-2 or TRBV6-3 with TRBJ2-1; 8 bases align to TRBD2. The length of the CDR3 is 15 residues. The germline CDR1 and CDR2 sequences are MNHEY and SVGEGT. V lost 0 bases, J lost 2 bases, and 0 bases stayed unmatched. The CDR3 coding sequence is TGTGCCAGCAGTTACTCTAGCGGGACCTACAATGAGCAGTTCTTC. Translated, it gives CASSYSSGTYNEQFF.

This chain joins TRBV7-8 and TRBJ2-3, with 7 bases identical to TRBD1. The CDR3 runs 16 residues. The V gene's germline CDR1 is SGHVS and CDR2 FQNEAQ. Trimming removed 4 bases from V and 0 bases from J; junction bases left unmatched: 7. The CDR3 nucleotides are TGTGCCAGCAGCTATAGAAAGGGGGCAAGCACAGATACGCAGTATTTT. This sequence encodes CASSYRKGASTDTQYF.

The CDR3 is CSASDRDYGYTF. In DNA form, the CDR3 reads TGCAGTGCGAGTGACAGGGACTATGGCTACACCTTC. This sequence joins TRBV20-1 and TRBJ1-2; TRBD1 aligns across 7 bases. Germline loops: CDR1 DFQATT, CDR2 SNEGSKA (reference sequence). This CDR3 spans 12 amino acids. Germline trimming cut 6 bases from V and 3 bases from J; bases unmatched to any gene: 4.

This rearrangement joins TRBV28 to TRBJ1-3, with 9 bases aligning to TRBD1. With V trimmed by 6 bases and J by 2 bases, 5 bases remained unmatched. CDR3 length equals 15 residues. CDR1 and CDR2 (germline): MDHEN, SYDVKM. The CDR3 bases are TGTGCCAGCAGCTACAACAGGGGGCCTGGAAACACCATATATTTT. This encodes CASSYNRGPGNTIYF.

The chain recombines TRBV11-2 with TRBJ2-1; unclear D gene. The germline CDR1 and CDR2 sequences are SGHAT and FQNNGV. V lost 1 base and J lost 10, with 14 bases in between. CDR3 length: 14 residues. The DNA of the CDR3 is TGTGCCAGCAGCTTAGGAATCCTGGCGGTAGAGCAGTTCTTC. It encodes CASSLGILAVEQFF.

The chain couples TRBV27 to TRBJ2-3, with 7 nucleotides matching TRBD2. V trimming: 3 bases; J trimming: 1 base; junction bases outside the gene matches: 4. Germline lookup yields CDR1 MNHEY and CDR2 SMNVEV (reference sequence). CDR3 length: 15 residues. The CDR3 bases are TGTGCCAGCAGTTTTCGGGCGGGGGGCACAGATACGCAGTATTTT. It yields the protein CASSFRAGGTDTQYF.